Listed here are 2 T cell receptor beta chains from one sample, sequenced in a study of identical twins. TCRdb called the 5' RACE reads again in MiXCR, with one record for every CDR3 protein. The sample includes about 490,000 distinct CDR3 sequences, roughly 15% seen only once; the top ten take roughly 0.43%. The sample was also reused in another study, on yellow fever vaccine responses in identical twins.

Sequencing was carried out using CD4+ T cells sorted from blood. Receptor source: a woman younger than 30 in good health.

The chain combines TRBV4-1 with TRBJ2-2, with 10 bases lining up with TRBD2. Germline loops: CDR1 MGHRA, CDR2 YSYEKL. This CDR3 has 16 residues. V lost 2 bases and J lost 6; bases outside the gene matches: 6. The CDR3 loop reads CASSQTQLAGPGELFF. The CDR3 DNA reads as TGCGCCAGCAGCCAAACTCAACTAGCGGGGCCCGGGGAGCTGTTTTTT.

V is TRBV14 and J is TRBJ1-6; 7 bases line up with TRBD1. Germline CDR1 is SGHDN and CDR2 is FVKESK. CDR3 length: 15 amino acids. V shed 5 bases, J shed 8 bases, and the junction held 9 bases outside the gene matches. The CDR3 here is CASSLRRGLDSPLHF. The CDR3 nucleotides read TGTGCCAGCAGCTTACGGAGGGGGCTTGATTCACCCCTCCACTTT.